These 26 T cell receptor beta chains were sequenced from one sample in a study of somatic mutations in cytotoxic T cells in rheumatoid arthritis. Here immunoSEQ multiplex PCR was the method, and the copy in TCRdb shows in-frame clones only, minus some. The repertoire includes approximately 24,000 clones, just under 75% of them detected once, and 7.5% to 10% sits in the top ten. The sample taken for sequencing was CD8+ T cells sorted from blood. These receptors came from a woman between 18 and 29 years old in good health.

The gene calls are TRBV27 and TRBJ2-5, with D uncertain. V lost 6 bases to trimming and J lost 2 bases, with 13 bases between them. The germline CDR1 and CDR2 sequences are MNHEY and SMNVEV (reference sequence). This CDR3 contains 14 residues. The CDR3 nucleotides read TGTGCCAGCAGCACTGGTCCCCTTCAAGAGACCCAGTACTTC. Protein: CASSTGPLQETQYF.

The V and J genes are TRBV19 and TRBJ1-1; D gene unclear. The CDR3 has 13 residues. Germline V gene lookup returns CDR1 LNHDA and CDR2 SQIVND (reference sequence). V lost 6 bases and J 1 base, leaving 9 bases between the germline ends. This CDR3 reads CASSAYKNTEAFF. DNA of the CDR3: TGTGCCAGTAGCGCTTATAAGAACACTGAAGCTTTCTTT.

This clone was picked up a small number of times. This rearrangement joins TRBV5-3 to TRBJ1-2, with D uncertain. TRBV5-3 is an open reading frame whose function is uncertain. V lost 0 bases and J lost 4, with 13 bases in between. The CDR3 consists of 15 residues. This CDR3 reads CARSLGREAGYGYTF. The CDR3 bases are TGTGCCAGAAGCTTGGGAAGGGAGGCTGGCTATGGCTACACCTTC.

V and J are TRBV28 and TRBJ2-1; tentatively, D is TRBD2 (5 bases). Germline V gene lookup returns CDR1 MDHEN and CDR2 SYDVKM. V lost 3 bases and J lost 12, with 18 bases in between. The CDR3 has 14 amino acids. CDR3: CASSFVFWGEGQFF. The DNA for the CDR3 is TGTGCCAGCAGTTTCGTATTTTGGGGAGAGGGGCAGTTCTTC. The full variable domain, with the rest looked up from reference TRBV28 and TRBJ2-1, is DVKVTQSSRYLVKRTGEKVFLECVQDMDHENMFWYRQDPGLGLRLIYFSYDVKMKEKGDIPEGYSVSREKKERFSLILESASTNQTSMYLCASSFVFWGEGQFFGPGTRLTVL.

The gene calls are TRBV27 and TRBJ1-5; D gene uncertain. The V end lost 2 bases, the J end lost 0 bases, and 2 bases lay between the germline ends. This CDR3 comprises 13 residues. The V gene's germline CDR1 is MNHEY and CDR2 SMNVEV (reference sequence). The CDR3 region is CASSLVSNQPQHF. The DNA of the CDR3 is TGTGCCAGCAGTTTAGTTAGCAATCAGCCCCAGCATTTT.

Note on this clone: The identical CDR3 is also encoded by other nucleotide sequences in the sample. The chain couples TRBV6-6 to TRBJ2-7, with D hard to call. Germline CDR1 MNHNY, CDR2 SVGAGI (reference sequence). This CDR3 contains 13 residues. V lost 0 bases, J lost 2 bases, and 5 bases lay in between. The CDR3 region is CASSYSRAYEQYF. DNA of the CDR3: TGTGCCAGCAGTTACTCCCGCGCCTACGAGCAGTACTTC.

The chain employs TRBV19 and TRBJ2-1; either TRBD1 or TRBD2 may fit D (5 bases each). Germline V CDR1 and CDR2: LNHDA, SQIVND (reference sequence). Trimming removed 3 bases at V and 10 bases at J, with 16 bases between. This CDR3 region has 14 residues. The CDR3 here is CASSIGALVHEQFF. The CDR3, as DNA: TGTGCCAGTAGTATCGGGGCTCTGGTTCACGAGCAGTTCTTC.

The chain's CDR3 is CASSPGGSNEKLFF. The CDR3 bases are TGTGCCAGCAGCCCAGGGGGCTCTAATGAAAAACTGTTTTTT. The gene calls are TRBV9 and TRBJ1-4, with 8 positions matching TRBD1. V shed 4 bases, J shed 3 bases, and the junction held 2 bases outside the gene matches. There are 14 residues in the CDR3. Germline CDR1 and CDR2: SGDLS and YYNGEE.

This chain uses TRBV19 with TRBJ2-7; D is uncertain. The germline gives CDR1 LNHDA, CDR2 SQIVND (reference sequence). V shed 3 bases and J shed 4 bases, with 10 bases lying between them. The CDR3 has 13 amino acids. As DNA, the CDR3 is TGTGCCAGTAGTATGACGCTGGGGTACGAGCAGTACTTC. It specifies CASSMTLGYEQYF. Variable domain in full (rest from reference TRBV19 and TRBJ2-7): DGGITQSPKYLFRKEGQNVTLSCEQNLNHDAMYWYRQDPGQGLRLIYYSQIVNDFQKGDIAEGYSVSREKKESFPLTVTSAQKNPTAFYLCASSMTLGYEQYFGPGTRLTVT.

This clone was observed a few times. The chain links TRBV7-9 to TRBJ1-2, with a possible D match to TRBD1 (6 bases). Trimming shortened V by 4 bases and J by 4 bases, and 19 bases separated the two germline ends. This CDR3 contains 16 residues. CDR1 is SEHNR and CDR2 is FQNEAQ in the germline V gene (reference sequence). CDR3 nucleotides: TGTGCCAGCAGCTCCTTCAATGAACAGGGCATCTATGGCTACACCTTC. It specifies CASSSFNEQGIYGYTF. Variable domain in full (rest from reference TRBV7-9 and TRBJ1-2): DTGVSQNPRHKITKRGQNVTFRCDPISEHNRLYWYRQTLGQGPEFLTYFQNEAQLEKSRLLSDRFSAERPKGSFSTLEIQRTEQGDSAMYLCASSSFNEQGIYGYTFGSGTRLTVV.

V is TRBV13 and J is TRBJ2-6; 9 positions match TRBD1. The germline V gene has CDR1 PRHDT and CDR2 FYEKMQ (reference sequence). Trimming removed 1 base from V and 0 bases from J; junction bases left unmatched: 4. The CDR3 extends over 18 amino acids. This CDR3 is CASSLEDRGSSGANVLTF. CDR3 DNA: TGTGCCAGCAGCTTAGAGGACAGGGGTTCCTCTGGGGCCAACGTCCTGACTTTC.

Only a few counts were recorded for this clone. The rearrangement uses TRBV19 and TRBJ1-2; D unclear. The CDR3 runs to 15 residues. Germline CDR1 is LNHDA and CDR2 is SQIVND (reference sequence). The V end lost 7 bases, the J end lost 1 base, and 16 bases lay between the germline ends. CDR3 in amino acids: CASIGGSWDNYGYTF. The CDR3 nucleotides are TGTGCCAGTATAGGTGGGTCGTGGGATAACTATGGCTACACCTTC.

The V and J genes are TRBV27 and TRBJ2-1, with 7 bases lining up with TRBD2. Germline V lookup: CDR1 MNHEY, CDR2 SMNVEV (reference sequence). The junction had 8 bases not matched to a gene; V was cut back by 5 bases and J by 4 bases. The CDR3 extends over 15 amino acids. The CDR3 DNA sequence: TGTGCCAGCAGTGATTTAGCGGGCTCTTACAATGAGCAGTTCTTC. Protein product: CASSDLAGSYNEQFF.

The chain uses TRBV7-9 and TRBJ2-1; D might be TRBD2 (5 bases). The germline V gene encodes CDR1 SEHNR and CDR2 FQNEAQ (reference sequence). Trimming cost V 10 bases and J 8 bases, with 12 bases left between them. This CDR3 region has 11 residues. CDR3 loop: CATRGLDEQFF. The CDR3, as DNA: TGTGCCACCCGGGGTCTAGATGAGCAGTTCTTC.

In its sample, this clone was seen a few times. V and J are TRBV4-1 and TRBJ2-7, with D possibly TRBD1 on 7 matching bases. The CDR3 has 13 amino acids. Trimming took 4 bases from V and 2 from J, leaving 9 bases between them. The germline gives CDR1 MGHRA, CDR2 YSYEKL. The CDR3 region is CASSRGTAYEQYF. The DNA for the CDR3 is TGCGCCAGCAGCCGCGGGACAGCCTACGAGCAGTACTTC.

The rearrangement links TRBV21-1 to TRBJ1-5; the D call TRBD1 from the table was never checked on the DNA. TRBV21-1 corresponds to a pseudogene. This CDR3 is 16 amino acids long. CDR3 region: CAKIKTGAYSNQPQHF. The DNA for the CDR3 is TGTGCCAAGATAAAGACAGGGGCCTATAGCAATCAGCCCCAGCATTTT.

The V and J genes are TRBV28 and TRBJ1-1; D perhaps matches TRBD1 (5 bases). This CDR3 is built from 15 residues. CDR1 and CDR2 from the germline V gene are MDHEN and SYDVKM. The germline V and J ends were trimmed by 5 bases and 0 bases, with 13 bases remaining between them. This CDR3 reads CASSTQGTVNTEAFF. For the CDR3, the DNA is TGTGCCAGCAGTACCCAGGGCACAGTGAACACTGAAGCTTTCTTT.

The chain's CDR3 is CASSDFEDEQFF. In nucleotides, the CDR3 is TGTGCCAGCAGTGATTTTGAGGATGAGCAGTTCTTC. This chain links TRBV2 with TRBJ2-1; D is unresolved. The germline CDR1 and CDR2 sequences are SNHLY and FYNNEI. Trimming removed 3 bases at V and 8 bases at J, with 8 bases between. The CDR3 is 12 amino acids.

This rearrangement joins TRBV10-3 to TRBJ2-2, with 9 bases matching TRBD1. The CDR3 consists of 15 residues. V lost 3 bases to trimming and J lost 3 bases; unmatched junction nucleotides: 2. Germline lookup yields CDR1 ENHRY and CDR2 SYGVKD. CDR3 nucleotides: TGTGCCATCAGTGACCGGGACAGGGACACCGGGGAGCTGTTTTTT. Translation: CAISDRDRDTGELFF.

The chain joins TRBV7-8 to TRBJ2-7; tentatively, D is TRBD2 (7 bases). CDR3 size: 13 residues. Germline-derived CDR1 and CDR2 are SGHVS and FQNEAQ. V was shortened by 3 bases and J by 5 bases, with 11 bases between the two germline ends. The CDR3, as DNA: TGTGCCAGCAGCTTCGGGGGGCAGGACGAGCAGTACTTC. Its translation: CASSFGGQDEQYF. Full variable domain (outside the CDR3, taken from reference TRBV7-8 and TRBJ2-7): GAGVSQSPRYKVAKRGQDVALRCDPISGHVSLFWYQQALGQGPEFLTYFQNEAQLDKSGLPSDRFFAERPEGSVSTLKIQRTQQEDSAVYLCASSFGGQDEQYFGPGTRLTVT.

This chain connects TRBV6-4 to TRBJ2-3; 11 positions match TRBD1. V gave up 0 bases and J gave up 4 bases; unmatched junction bases: 3. This CDR3 comprises 16 residues. Germline values: CDR1 MRHNA, CDR2 SNTAGT. The CDR3 DNA reads as TGTGCCAGCAGTGACTCGAGGACAGGGGGCCCAGATACGCAGTATTTT. Residues: CASSDSRTGGPDTQYF.

This chain links TRBV28 with TRBJ2-1, with no clear D. The CDR3 has 10 amino acids. CDR1 and CDR2 from the germline V gene are MDHEN and SYDVKM. V was shortened by 3 bases and J by 6 bases, with 0 bases between the two germline ends. The CDR3 loop reads CASSFNEQFF. Written as DNA, the CDR3 is TGTGCCAGCAGTTTCAATGAGCAGTTCTTC.

The rearrangement uses TRBV7-8 and TRBJ2-1; 8 bases align to TRBD2. The CDR3 totals 15 residues. With V trimmed by 5 bases and J by 9 bases, 12 bases remained unmatched. The germline CDR1 and CDR2 sequences are SGHVS and FQNEAQ. The CDR3 loop is CASSTDLAGQVEQFF. The CDR3 DNA follows: TGTGCCAGCAGCACAGATCTAGCGGGTCAGGTTGAGCAGTTCTTC. The whole variable domain, filled in from reference TRBV7-8 and TRBJ2-1, reads GAGVSQSPRYKVAKRGQDVALRCDPISGHVSLFWYQQALGQGPEFLTYFQNEAQLDKSGLPSDRFFAERPEGSVSTLKIQRTQQEDSAVYLCASSTDLAGQVEQFFGPGTRLTVL.

The V gene is TRBV7-9, the J gene TRBJ1-4; 7 bases map to TRBD1. CDR1 is SEHNR, CDR2 FQNEAQ, per germline (reference sequence). The trim removed 5 bases at V and 11 bases at J, leaving 20 bases unmatched. This CDR3 comprises 17 residues. In DNA, the CDR3 is TGTGCCAGCAGCCCCTTAGGGGTAGGGGGCGAGTCCCGGAAACTGTTTTTT. As protein: CASSPLGVGGESRKLFF.

The chain employs TRBV4-2 and TRBJ2-1; TRBD2 might be the D (6 bases). V lost 5 bases, J lost 4 bases, and 15 bases lay in between. The CDR3 is 15 amino acids. Per germline, CDR1 LGHNA and CDR2 YNFKEQ. The CDR3 is CASSEGMGGYNEQFF. CDR3 bases: TGTGCCAGCAGCGAAGGTATGGGGGGATACAATGAGCAGTTCTTC.

This chain uses TRBV19 with TRBJ1-1, with D uncertain. V shed 7 bases and J shed 7 bases, with 16 bases lying between them. The germline V gene has CDR1 LNHDA and CDR2 SQIVND (reference sequence). This CDR3 region has 13 residues. CDR3 in amino acids: CASTPVVVDEAFF. Here the CDR3 DNA reads TGTGCCAGTACCCCGGTCGTAGTAGATGAAGCTTTCTTT.